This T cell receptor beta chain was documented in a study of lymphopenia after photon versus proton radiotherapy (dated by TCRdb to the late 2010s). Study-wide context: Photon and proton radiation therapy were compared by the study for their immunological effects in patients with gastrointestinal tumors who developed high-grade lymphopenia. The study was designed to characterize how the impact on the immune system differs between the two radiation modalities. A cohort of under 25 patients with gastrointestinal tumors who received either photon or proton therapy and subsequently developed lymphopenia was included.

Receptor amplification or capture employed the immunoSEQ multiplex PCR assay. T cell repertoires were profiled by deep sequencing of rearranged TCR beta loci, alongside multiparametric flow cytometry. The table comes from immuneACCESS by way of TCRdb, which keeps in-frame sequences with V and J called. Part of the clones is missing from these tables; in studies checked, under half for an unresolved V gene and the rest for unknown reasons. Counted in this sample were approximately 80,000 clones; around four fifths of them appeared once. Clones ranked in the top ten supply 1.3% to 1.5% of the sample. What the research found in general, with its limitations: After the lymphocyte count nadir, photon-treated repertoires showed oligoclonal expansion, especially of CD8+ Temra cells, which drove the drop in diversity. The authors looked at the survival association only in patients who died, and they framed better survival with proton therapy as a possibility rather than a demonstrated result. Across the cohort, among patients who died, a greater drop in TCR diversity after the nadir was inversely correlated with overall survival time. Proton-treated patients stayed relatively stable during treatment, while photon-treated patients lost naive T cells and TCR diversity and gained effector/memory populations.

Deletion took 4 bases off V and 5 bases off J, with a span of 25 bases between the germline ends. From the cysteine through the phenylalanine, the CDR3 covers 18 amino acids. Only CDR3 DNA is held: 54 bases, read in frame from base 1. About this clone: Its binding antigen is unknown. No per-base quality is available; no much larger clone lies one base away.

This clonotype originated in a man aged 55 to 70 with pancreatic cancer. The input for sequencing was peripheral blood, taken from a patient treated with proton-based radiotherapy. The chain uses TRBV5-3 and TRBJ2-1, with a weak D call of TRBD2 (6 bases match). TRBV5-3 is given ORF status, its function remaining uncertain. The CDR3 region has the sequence CARSPRGVIGRENNEQFF. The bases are TGTGCCAGAAGCCCGCGGGGTGTTATCGGGAGAGAAAACAATGAGCAGTTCTTC.